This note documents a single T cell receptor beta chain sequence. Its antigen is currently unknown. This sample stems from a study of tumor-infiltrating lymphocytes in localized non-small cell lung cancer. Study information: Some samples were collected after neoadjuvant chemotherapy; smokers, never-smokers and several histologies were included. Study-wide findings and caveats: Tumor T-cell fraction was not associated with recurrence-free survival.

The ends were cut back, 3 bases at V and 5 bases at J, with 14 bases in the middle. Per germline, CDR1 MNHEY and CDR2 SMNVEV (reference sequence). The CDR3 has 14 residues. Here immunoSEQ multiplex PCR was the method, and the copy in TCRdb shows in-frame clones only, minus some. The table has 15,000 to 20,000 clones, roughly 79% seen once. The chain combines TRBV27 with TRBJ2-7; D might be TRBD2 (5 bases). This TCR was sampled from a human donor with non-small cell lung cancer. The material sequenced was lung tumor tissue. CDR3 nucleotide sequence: TGTGCCAGCAGTTTTAGGACTGCGACCAACGAGCAGTACTTC. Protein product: CASSFRTATNEQYF.